This entry describes one T cell receptor beta chain. The antigen is undetermined. These data originate in a study of blood T cells in healthy people across ages. Study findings and constraints: In the absence of known donor CMV status, changes in expanded clonotypes were possibly confounded.

PCR was performed a second time for about 6 to 12 cycles using a sample-barcoded 5' primer and a J-beta primer mix. TCRdb called the 5' RACE reads again in MiXCR, with one record for every CDR3 protein. Among 710,000 or so distinct CDR3 sequences listed, 22% were seen once. Germline V gene sequence: CDR1 DFQATT, CDR2 SNEGSKA (reference sequence). V lost 3 bases, J lost 2 bases, and 6 bases stayed unmatched. The CDR3 extends over 15 amino acids. The sequence was collected from a man between 65 and 85 years old in good health. Sequencing was carried out using blood. The V and J genes are TRBV20-1 and TRBJ2-5; 10 nucleotides line up with TRBD2. DNA of the CDR3: TGCAGTGCTAGTGACTTAGCGGGGGGTCAAGAGACCCAGTACTTC. This codes for CSASDLAGGQETQYF.